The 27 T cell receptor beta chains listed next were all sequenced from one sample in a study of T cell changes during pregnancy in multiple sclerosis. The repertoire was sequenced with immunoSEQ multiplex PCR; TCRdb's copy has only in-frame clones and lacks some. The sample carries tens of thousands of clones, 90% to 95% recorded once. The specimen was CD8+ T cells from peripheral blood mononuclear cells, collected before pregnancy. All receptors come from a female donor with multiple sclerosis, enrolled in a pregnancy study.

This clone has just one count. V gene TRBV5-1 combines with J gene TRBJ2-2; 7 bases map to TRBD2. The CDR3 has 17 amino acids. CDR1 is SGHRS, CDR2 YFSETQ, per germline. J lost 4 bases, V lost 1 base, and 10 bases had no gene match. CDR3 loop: CASSLWQAGDLTGELFF. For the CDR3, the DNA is TGCGCCAGCAGCTTGTGGCAGGCGGGGGATCTCACCGGGGAGCTGTTTTTT.

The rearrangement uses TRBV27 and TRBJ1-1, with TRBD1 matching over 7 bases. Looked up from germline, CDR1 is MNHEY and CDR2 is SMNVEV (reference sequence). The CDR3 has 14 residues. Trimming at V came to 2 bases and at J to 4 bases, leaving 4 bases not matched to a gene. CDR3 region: CASSLVPGGTEAFF. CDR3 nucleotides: TGTGCCAGCAGTTTAGTTCCAGGGGGCACTGAAGCTTTCTTT.

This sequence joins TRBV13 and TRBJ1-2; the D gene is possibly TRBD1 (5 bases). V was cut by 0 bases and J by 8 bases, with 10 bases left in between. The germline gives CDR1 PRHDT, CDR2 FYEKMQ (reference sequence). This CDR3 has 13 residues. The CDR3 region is CASSLGQGGGYTF. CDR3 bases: TGTGCCAGCAGCTTAGGCCAGGGAGGCGGCTACACCTTC.

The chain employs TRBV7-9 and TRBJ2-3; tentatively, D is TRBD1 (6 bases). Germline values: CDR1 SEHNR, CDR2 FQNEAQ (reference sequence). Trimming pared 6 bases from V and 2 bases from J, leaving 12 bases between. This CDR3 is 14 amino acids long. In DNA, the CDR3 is TGTGCCAGCAGGGAAGACAGGCCCACAGATACGCAGTATTTT. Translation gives CASREDRPTDTQYF.

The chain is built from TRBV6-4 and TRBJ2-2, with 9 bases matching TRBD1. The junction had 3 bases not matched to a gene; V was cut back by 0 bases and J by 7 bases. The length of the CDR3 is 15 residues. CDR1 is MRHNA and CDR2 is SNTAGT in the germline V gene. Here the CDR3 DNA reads TGTGCCAGCAGTGACTCCACAGGGGGCGTCGGGGAGCTGTTTTTT. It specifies CASSDSTGGVGELFF.

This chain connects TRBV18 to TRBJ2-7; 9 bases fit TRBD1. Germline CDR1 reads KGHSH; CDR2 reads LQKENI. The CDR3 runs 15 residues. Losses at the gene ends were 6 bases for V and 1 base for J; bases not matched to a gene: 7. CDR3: CASSPRTGESYEQYF. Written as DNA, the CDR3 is TGTGCCAGCTCCCCCCGGACAGGGGAATCCTACGAGCAGTACTTC.

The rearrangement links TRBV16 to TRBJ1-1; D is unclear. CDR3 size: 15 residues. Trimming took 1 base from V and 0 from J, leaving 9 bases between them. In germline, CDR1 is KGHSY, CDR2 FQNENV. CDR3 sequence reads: CASSQFTQMNTEAFF. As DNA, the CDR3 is TGTGCCAGCAGCCAATTCACTCAAATGAACACTGAAGCTTTCTTT.

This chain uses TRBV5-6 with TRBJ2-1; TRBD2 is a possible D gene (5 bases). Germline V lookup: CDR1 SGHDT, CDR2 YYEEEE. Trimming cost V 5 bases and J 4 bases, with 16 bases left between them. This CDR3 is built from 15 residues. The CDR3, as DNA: TGTGCCAGCAGAGTGTCCCGGGAAACATACAATGAGCAGTTCTTC. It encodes CASRVSRETYNEQFF. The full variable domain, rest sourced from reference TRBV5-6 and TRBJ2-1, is DAGVTQSPTHLIKTRGQQVTLRCSPKSGHDTVSWYQQALGQGPQFIFQYYEEEERQRGNFPDRFSGHQFPNYSSELNVNALLLGDSALYLCASRVSRETYNEQFFGPGTRLTVL.

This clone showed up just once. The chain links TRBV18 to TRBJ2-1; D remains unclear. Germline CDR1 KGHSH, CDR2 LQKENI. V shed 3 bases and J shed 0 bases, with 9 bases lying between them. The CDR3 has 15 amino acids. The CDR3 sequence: CASSPPVGSYNEQFF. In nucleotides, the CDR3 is TGTGCCAGCTCACCCCCCGTCGGCTCCTACAATGAGCAGTTCTTC.

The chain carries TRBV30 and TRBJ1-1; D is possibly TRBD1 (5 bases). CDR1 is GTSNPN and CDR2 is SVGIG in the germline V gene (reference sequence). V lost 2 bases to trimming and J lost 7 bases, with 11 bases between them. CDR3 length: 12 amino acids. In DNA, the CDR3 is TGTGCCTGGAGTACAGGTCCCCGTGAAGCTTTCTTT. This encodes CAWSTGPREAFF.

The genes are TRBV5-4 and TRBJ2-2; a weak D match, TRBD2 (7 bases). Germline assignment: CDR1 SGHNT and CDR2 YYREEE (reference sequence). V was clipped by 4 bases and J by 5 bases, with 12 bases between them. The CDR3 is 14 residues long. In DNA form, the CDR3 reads TGTGCCAGCAGCGAGGGGGGGGAGACCGGGGAGCTGTTTTTT. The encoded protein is CASSEGGETGELFF.

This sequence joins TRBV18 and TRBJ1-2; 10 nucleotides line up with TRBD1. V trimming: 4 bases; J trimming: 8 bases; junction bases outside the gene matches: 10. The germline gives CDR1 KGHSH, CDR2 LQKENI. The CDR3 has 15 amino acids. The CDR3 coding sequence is TGTGCCAGCTCACTTACGAGGGGACAGGGGAGCGGCTACACCTTC. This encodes CASSLTRGQGSGYTF.

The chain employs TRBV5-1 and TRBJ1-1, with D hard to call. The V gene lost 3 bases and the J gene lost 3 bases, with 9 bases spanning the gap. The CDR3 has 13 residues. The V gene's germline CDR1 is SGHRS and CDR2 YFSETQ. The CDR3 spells CASSSSYDTEAFF. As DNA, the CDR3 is TGCGCCAGCAGCTCCTCCTACGACACTGAAGCTTTCTTT.

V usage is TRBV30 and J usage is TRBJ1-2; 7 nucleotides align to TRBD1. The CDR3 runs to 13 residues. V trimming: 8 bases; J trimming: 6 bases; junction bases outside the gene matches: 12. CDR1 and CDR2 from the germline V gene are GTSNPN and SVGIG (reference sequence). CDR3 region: CATTRQGSDGYTF. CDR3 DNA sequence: TGTGCCACGACCCGACAGGGTTCGGATGGCTACACCTTC.

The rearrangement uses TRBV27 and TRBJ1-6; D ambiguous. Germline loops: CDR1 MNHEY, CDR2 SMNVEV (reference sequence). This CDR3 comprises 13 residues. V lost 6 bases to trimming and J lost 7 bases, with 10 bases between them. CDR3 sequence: CASSPSRNSPLHF. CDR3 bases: TGTGCCAGCAGCCCCTCGCGCAATTCACCCCTCCACTTT.

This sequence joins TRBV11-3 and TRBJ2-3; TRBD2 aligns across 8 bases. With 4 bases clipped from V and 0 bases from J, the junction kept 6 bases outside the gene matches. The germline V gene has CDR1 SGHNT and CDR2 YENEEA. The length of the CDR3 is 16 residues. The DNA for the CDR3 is TGTGCCAGCAGCTCAAATAGCGGGGAGAGCACAGATACGCAGTATTTT. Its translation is CASSSNSGESTDTQYF.

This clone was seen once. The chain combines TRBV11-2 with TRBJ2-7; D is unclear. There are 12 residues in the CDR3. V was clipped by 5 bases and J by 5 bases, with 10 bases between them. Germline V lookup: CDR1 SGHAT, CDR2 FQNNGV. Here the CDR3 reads CASSPSTHEQYF. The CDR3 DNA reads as TGTGCCAGCAGCCCCTCCACTCACGAGCAGTACTTC.

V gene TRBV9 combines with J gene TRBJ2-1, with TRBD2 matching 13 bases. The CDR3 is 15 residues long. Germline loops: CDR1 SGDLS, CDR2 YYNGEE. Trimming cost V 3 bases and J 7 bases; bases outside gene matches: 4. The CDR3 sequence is CASSATSGGGNEQFF. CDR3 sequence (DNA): TGTGCCAGCAGCGCCACTAGCGGGGGGGGAAATGAGCAGTTCTTC.

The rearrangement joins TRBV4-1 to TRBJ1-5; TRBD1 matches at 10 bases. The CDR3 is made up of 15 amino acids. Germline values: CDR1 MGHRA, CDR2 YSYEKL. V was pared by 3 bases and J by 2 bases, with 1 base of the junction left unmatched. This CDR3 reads CASSQTGGGNQPQHF. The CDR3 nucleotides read TGCGCCAGCAGCCAGACAGGGGGCGGCAATCAGCCCCAGCATTTT.

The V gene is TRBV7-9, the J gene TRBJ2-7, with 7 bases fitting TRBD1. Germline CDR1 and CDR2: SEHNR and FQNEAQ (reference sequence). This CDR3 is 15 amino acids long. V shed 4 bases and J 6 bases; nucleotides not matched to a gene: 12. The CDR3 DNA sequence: TGTGCCAGCAGCTCGGTTATCGACAGGGATGGCGAGCAGTACTTC. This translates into CASSSVIDRDGEQYF. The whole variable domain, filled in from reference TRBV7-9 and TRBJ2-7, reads DTGVSQNPRHKITKRGQNVTFRCDPISEHNRLYWYRQTLGQGPEFLTYFQNEAQLEKSRLLSDRFSAERPKGSFSTLEIQRTEQGDSAMYLCASSSVIDRDGEQYFGPGTRLTVT.

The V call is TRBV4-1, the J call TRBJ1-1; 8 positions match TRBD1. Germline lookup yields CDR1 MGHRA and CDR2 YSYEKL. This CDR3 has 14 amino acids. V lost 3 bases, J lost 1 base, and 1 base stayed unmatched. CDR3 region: CASSQTGENTEAFF. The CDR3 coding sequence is TGCGCCAGCAGCCAGACAGGGGAGAACACTGAAGCTTTCTTT.

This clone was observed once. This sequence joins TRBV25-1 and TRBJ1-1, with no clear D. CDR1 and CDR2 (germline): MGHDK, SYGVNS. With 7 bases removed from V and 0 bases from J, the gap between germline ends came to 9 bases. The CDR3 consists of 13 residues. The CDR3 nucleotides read TGTGCCAGCATCAGGATCATGAACACTGAAGCTTTCTTT. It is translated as CASIRIMNTEAFF.

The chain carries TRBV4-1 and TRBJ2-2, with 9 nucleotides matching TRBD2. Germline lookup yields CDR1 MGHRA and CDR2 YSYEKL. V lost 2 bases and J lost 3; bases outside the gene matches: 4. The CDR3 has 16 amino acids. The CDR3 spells CASSQYSGGYTGELFF. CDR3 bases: TGCGCCAGCAGCCAATATAGCGGGGGCTACACCGGGGAGCTGTTTTTT.

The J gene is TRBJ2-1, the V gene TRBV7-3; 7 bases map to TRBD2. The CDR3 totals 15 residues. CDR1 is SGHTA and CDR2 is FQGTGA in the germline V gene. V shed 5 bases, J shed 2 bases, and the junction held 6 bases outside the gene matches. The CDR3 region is CASSPGLGPYNEQFF. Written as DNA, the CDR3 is TGTGCCAGCAGCCCCGGACTAGGTCCCTACAATGAGCAGTTCTTC.

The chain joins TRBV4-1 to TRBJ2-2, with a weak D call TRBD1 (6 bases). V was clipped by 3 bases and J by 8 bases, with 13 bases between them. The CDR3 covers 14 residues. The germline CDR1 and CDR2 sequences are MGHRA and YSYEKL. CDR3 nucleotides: TGCGCCAGCAGCCACTCAGGGGAGATTGGGGAGCTGTTTTTT. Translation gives CASSHSGEIGELFF.

The CDR3 nucleotides read TGTGCCAGCAGCTTAGCGCTGAATCAGGGAATTAGCAATCAGCCCCAGCATTTT. This translates into CASSLALNQGISNQPQHF. This chain uses TRBV7-8 with TRBJ1-5, with D possibly being TRBD1 (5 bases). This CDR3 is 18 amino acids long. V lost 0 bases and J lost 0, with 15 bases in between. Germline-derived CDR1 and CDR2 are SGHVS and FQNEAQ.

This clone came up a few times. The CDR3 DNA reads TGTGCCAGCAGCTTAGGGAGCGGCACCGGGGAGCTGTTTTTT. Its protein product is CASSLGSGTGELFF. This chain uses TRBV7-9 with TRBJ2-2; D is possibly TRBD2 (5 bases). In germline, CDR1 is SEHNR, CDR2 FQNEAQ (reference sequence). CDR3 length equals 14 residues. V was shortened by 1 base and J by 4 bases, with 7 bases between the two germline ends.